Listed here are 22 T cell receptor beta chains from one sample, sequenced in a study of blood T cell repertoires in COVID-19. TCRdb's table, derived via immunoSEQ multiplex PCR, lists solely in-frame clones and lacks some. In the table there are about 170,000 clones, 88% of which are singletons. The specimen was peripheral blood. The receptors stem from a man aged 55 to 69 with acute or convalescent COVID-19.

The V and J genes are TRBV11-1 and TRBJ1-1; TRBD1 matches at 9 bases. V dropped 4 bases and J dropped 5; count of bases not matched to a gene: 5. The CDR3 has 14 residues. Germline V gives CDR1 SGHAT, CDR2 FQDESV (reference sequence). The CDR3 loop is CASSYGQGRTEAFF. The CDR3 nucleotides read TGTGCCAGCAGCTACGGACAGGGGCGAACTGAAGCTTTCTTT.

In this sample, this clone turned up once. This chain joins TRBV11-2 and TRBJ1-1; 7 bases match TRBD1. CDR3 length: 16 residues. CDR1 and CDR2 from the germline V gene are SGHAT and FQNNGV. V was pared by 5 bases and J by 4 bases, with 13 bases of the junction left unmatched. In DNA form, the CDR3 reads TGTGCCAGCAGCCAATTTCCTCAGACAGGGTTCACTGAAGCTTTCTTT. Protein sequence: CASSQFPQTGFTEAFF.

This chain joins TRBV19 and TRBJ1-1; D gene uncertain. This CDR3 spans 13 amino acids. Germline assignment: CDR1 LNHDA and CDR2 SQIVND (reference sequence). Trimming shortened V by 10 bases and J by 0 bases, and 12 bases separated the two germline ends. As DNA, the CDR3 is TGTGCCACCTCCCCGGGTATGAACACTGAAGCTTTCTTT. Translation gives CATSPGMNTEAFF.

This clone was observed once. V and J are TRBV19 and TRBJ1-1; the D is unclear. Between the trimmed V and J ends, which lost 7 bases and 1 base, there was a span of 13 bases. CDR1 and CDR2 from the germline V gene are LNHDA and SQIVND (reference sequence). The CDR3 totals 14 residues. CDR3 sequence reads: CASTPWRENTEAFF. In nucleotides, the CDR3 is TGTGCCAGTACCCCGTGGAGGGAGAACACTGAAGCTTTCTTT.

CDR3 coding DNA: TGTGCCAGCAGCTTAGTGACAGGGGGCGAAAACACCATATATTTT. Its translation: CASSLVTGGENTIYF. The chain carries TRBV11-2 and TRBJ1-3; 10 positions agree with TRBD1. Germline-derived CDR1 and CDR2 are SGHAT and FQNNGV. This CDR3 spans 15 amino acids. The trim removed 1 base at V and 6 bases at J, leaving 3 bases unmatched.

The V and J genes are TRBV4-2 and TRBJ1-5; 9 nucleotides line up with TRBD1. CDR1 is LGHNA, CDR2 YNFKEQ, per germline. The CDR3 has 15 amino acids. The V segment lost 3 bases and the J segment 7 bases; nucleotides outside the gene matches: 7. CDR3 amino acids: CASSHPGQGGQPQHF. For the CDR3, the DNA is TGTGCCAGCAGCCACCCGGGACAGGGAGGCCAGCCCCAGCATTTT.

The chain carries TRBV19 and TRBJ2-3; D is uncertain. Germline CDR1 LNHDA, CDR2 SQIVND (reference sequence). Deletions cut 0 bases from V and 6 bases from J, with 10 bases between. The CDR3 totals 14 residues. The CDR3 nucleotides are TGTGCCAGTAGTATAGAAGTCCACTCTGATACGCAGTATTTT. It yields the protein CASSIEVHSDTQYF.

This clone has only a few counts. J is TRBJ1-6 and V is TRBV5-1; D not resolved. The CDR3 covers 14 residues. Trimming took 4 bases from V and 7 from J, leaving 12 bases between them. CDR1 is SGHRS and CDR2 is YFSETQ in the germline V gene. CDR3 residues: CASSLTSENSPLHF. The CDR3 DNA reads as TGCGCCAGCAGCCTCACATCGGAGAATTCACCCCTCCACTTT.

This chain links TRBV5-6 with TRBJ1-5; tentatively, D is TRBD1 (5 bases). The CDR3 contains 15 residues. The germline V and J ends were trimmed by 1 base and 4 bases, with 12 bases remaining between them. Per germline, CDR1 SGHDT and CDR2 YYEEEE. The CDR3 loop is CASSLSRVGNQPQHF. The CDR3 DNA sequence: TGTGCCAGCAGCTTGTCCAGGGTTGGGAATCAGCCCCAGCATTTT. Filled out from reference TRBV5-6 and TRBJ1-5, the complete variable domain reads DAGVTQSPTHLIKTRGQQVTLRCSPKSGHDTVSWYQQALGQGPQFIFQYYEEEERQRGNFPDRFSGHQFPNYSSELNVNALLLGDSALYLCASSLSRVGNQPQHFGDGTRLSIL.

V and J are TRBV19 and TRBJ1-2; 10 bases line up with TRBD1. Losses at the gene ends were 5 bases for V and 7 bases for J; bases not matched to a gene: 7. Looked up from germline, CDR1 is LNHDA and CDR2 is SQIVND (reference sequence). The CDR3 is made up of 14 amino acids. CDR3 loop: CASSLGQGVGGYTF. DNA for the CDR3: TGTGCCAGTAGTCTCGGACAGGGGGTAGGTGGCTACACCTTC. Based on the CDR3 plus reference TRBV19 and TRBJ1-2, the full variable domain is DGGITQSPKYLFRKEGQNVTLSCEQNLNHDAMYWYRQDPGQGLRLIYYSQIVNDFQKGDIAEGYSVSREKKESFPLTVTSAQKNPTAFYLCASSLGQGVGGYTFGSGTRLTVV.

This clone was recorded only once. The rearrangement joins TRBV7-9 to TRBJ1-1; perhaps TRBD1 as D (5 bases). Trimming stripped 3 bases from V and 4 bases from J, with 12 bases between. CDR1 SEHNR and CDR2 FQNEAQ come from the germline V gene (reference sequence). This CDR3 is 14 amino acids long. The CDR3 loop reads CASSFREAGTEAFF. For the CDR3, the DNA is TGTGCCAGCAGCTTCAGGGAAGCCGGCACTGAAGCTTTCTTT.

The chain employs TRBV27 and TRBJ1-5; D may be TRBD1 (5 bases). V gave up 7 bases and J gave up 2 bases, with 15 bases separating them. The CDR3 loop spans 15 amino acids. Per germline, CDR1 MNHEY and CDR2 SMNVEV (reference sequence). The CDR3 is CASKSSRVGNQPQHF. The CDR3 DNA reads as TGTGCCAGCAAGTCCAGCAGGGTAGGCAATCAGCCCCAGCATTTT.

V and J are TRBV21-1 and TRBJ1-3; the tabulated D call, TRBD1, remains unverified against the DNA. TRBV21-1 is marked as a pseudogene. CDR3 length: 15 residues. The CDR3 protein is CASSKGAGGGNTIYF. CDR3 DNA: TGTGCCAGCAGCAAAGGGGCAGGGGGTGGAAACACCATATATTTT.

V gene TRBV30 combines with J gene TRBJ1-3, with D uncertain. The germline V gene has CDR1 GTSNPN and CDR2 SVGIG (reference sequence). The CDR3 spans 13 residues. The ends were cut back, 0 bases at V and 2 bases at J, with 5 bases in the middle. The CDR3 region is CAWSVSTGNTIYF. For the CDR3, the DNA is TGTGCCTGGAGTGTTAGTACTGGAAACACCATATATTTT.

The chain recombines TRBV30 with TRBJ1-5, with D possibly being TRBD1 (6 bases). The V and J ends lost 3 bases and 0 bases respectively, with 18 bases between them. The CDR3 extends over 17 amino acids. The germline V gene encodes CDR1 GTSNPN and CDR2 SVGIG (reference sequence). This chain's CDR3 is CAWSLARGGNSNQPQHF. CDR3 nucleotide sequence: TGTGCCTGGAGCTTGGCAAGGGGGGGCAATAGCAATCAGCCCCAGCATTTT.

The chain recombines TRBV10-3 with TRBJ2-3; weak D call: TRBD1 (6 bases). The CDR3 totals 14 residues. V lost 6 bases and J 3 bases, leaving 13 bases between the germline ends. The germline CDR1 and CDR2 sequences are ENHRY and SYGVKD. CDR3 coding DNA: TGTGCCATCAGACGGACAGAGATTACAGATACGCAGTATTTT. The encoded protein is CAIRRTEITDTQYF.

V and J are TRBV6-5 and TRBJ2-3; perhaps TRBD2 as D (6 bases). V was shortened by 6 bases and J by 6 bases, with 13 bases between the two germline ends. There are 13 residues in the CDR3. From germline, CDR1 is MNHEY and CDR2 SVGAGI. DNA of the CDR3: TGTGCCAGCAGACGGGGGTTGGGGGATACGCAGTATTTT. Protein sequence: CASRRGLGDTQYF.

The chain uses TRBV28 and TRBJ2-2, with a possible D match to TRBD2 (6 bases). The CDR3 length is 14 residues. V was clipped by 4 bases and J by 5 bases, with 11 bases between them. CDR1 is MDHEN, CDR2 SYDVKM, per germline. Here the CDR3 reads CASSSPGGTGELFF. The CDR3 DNA is TGTGCCAGCAGTTCCCCCGGGGGTACCGGGGAGCTGTTTTTT. The full variable domain, its missing parts supplied by reference TRBV28 and TRBJ2-2, is DVKVTQSSRYLVKRTGEKVFLECVQDMDHENMFWYRQDPGLGLRLIYFSYDVKMKEKGDIPEGYSVSREKKERFSLILESASTNQTSMYLCASSSPGGTGELFFGEGSRLTVL.

The chain is built from TRBV18 and TRBJ2-7, with D possibly TRBD1 on 6 matching bases. Germline V gene sequence: CDR1 KGHSH, CDR2 LQKENI. Trimming removed 3 bases at V and 5 bases at J, with 17 bases between. This CDR3 is 15 amino acids long. This CDR3 is CASSPSQGLRNEQYF. CDR3 bases: TGTGCCAGCTCACCCTCGCAGGGGCTAAGGAACGAGCAGTACTTC.

The rearrangement joins TRBV6-4 to TRBJ1-1; 8 bases are shared with TRBD1. V was pared by 6 bases and J by 5 bases, with 8 bases of the junction left unmatched. Germline assignment: CDR1 MRHNA and CDR2 SNTAGT. The length of the CDR3 is 14 residues. The CDR3 DNA follows: TGTGCCAGCAGCCCAACAGGGGGAGGGACTGAAGCTTTCTTT. Its protein product is CASSPTGGGTEAFF.

The J gene is TRBJ1-2, the V gene TRBV19, with 8 bases matching TRBD1. Germline assignment: CDR1 LNHDA and CDR2 SQIVND (reference sequence). The CDR3 is 14 residues long. Trimming at V came to 2 bases and at J to 8 bases, leaving 7 bases not matched to a gene. CDR3 sequence: CASSIRGQGLGYTF. The CDR3 nucleotides read TGTGCCAGTAGTATACGAGGACAGGGATTGGGCTACACCTTC.

The genes are TRBV5-1 and TRBJ2-4; no definite D call. CDR1 and CDR2 from the germline V gene are SGHRS and YFSETQ. Trimming stripped 0 bases from V and 2 bases from J, with 6 bases between. There are 14 residues in the CDR3. The CDR3 DNA follows: TGCGCCAGCAGCTTGGACGAGACCAAAAACATTCAGTACTTC. Protein sequence: CASSLDETKNIQYF.